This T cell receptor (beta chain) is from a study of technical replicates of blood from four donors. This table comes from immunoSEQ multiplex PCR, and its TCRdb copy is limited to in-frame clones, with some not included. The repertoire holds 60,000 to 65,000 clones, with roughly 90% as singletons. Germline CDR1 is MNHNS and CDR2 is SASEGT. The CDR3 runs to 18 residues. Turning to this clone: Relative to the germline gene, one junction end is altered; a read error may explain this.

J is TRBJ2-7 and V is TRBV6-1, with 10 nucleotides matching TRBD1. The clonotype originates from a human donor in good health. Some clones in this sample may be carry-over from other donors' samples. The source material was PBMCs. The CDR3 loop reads CASREVNPSGQGSYEQYF. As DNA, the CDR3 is TGTGCCAGCAGAGAAGTTAATCCCTCGGGACAGGGGTCCTACGAGCAGTACTTC.